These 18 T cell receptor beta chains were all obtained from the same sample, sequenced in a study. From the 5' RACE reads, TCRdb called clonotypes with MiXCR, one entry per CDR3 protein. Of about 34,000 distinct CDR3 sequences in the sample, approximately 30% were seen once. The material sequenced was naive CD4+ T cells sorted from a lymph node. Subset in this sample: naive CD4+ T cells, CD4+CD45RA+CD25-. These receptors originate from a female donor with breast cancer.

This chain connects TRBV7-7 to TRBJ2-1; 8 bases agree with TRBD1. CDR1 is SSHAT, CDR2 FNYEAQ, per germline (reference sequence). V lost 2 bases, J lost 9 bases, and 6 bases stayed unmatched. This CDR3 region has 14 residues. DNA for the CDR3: TGTGCCAGCAGCTTAACACAGGGGGGTACTGAGCAGTTCTTC. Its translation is CASSLTQGGTEQFF.

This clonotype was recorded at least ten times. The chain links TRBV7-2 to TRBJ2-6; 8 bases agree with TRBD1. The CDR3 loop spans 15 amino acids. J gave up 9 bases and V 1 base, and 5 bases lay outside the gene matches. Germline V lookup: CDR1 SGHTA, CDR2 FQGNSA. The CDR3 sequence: CASSLDRGYFNVLTF. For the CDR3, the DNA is TGTGCCAGCAGCTTAGACAGGGGGTATTTCAACGTCCTGACTTTC.

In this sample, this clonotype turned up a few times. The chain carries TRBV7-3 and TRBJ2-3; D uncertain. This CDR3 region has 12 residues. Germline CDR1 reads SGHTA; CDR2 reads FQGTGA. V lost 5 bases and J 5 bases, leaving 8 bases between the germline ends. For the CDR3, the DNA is TGTGCCAGCAGCCCCACGGGAGATACGCAGTATTTT. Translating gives CASSPTGDTQYF.

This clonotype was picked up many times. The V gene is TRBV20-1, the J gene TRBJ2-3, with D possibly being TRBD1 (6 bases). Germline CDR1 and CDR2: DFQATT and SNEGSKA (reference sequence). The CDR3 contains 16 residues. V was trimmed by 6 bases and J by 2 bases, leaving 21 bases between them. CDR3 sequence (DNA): TGCAGTGCACCGGACAGAGGACTTCACTTCACAGATACGCAGTATTTT. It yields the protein CSAPDRGLHFTDTQYF.

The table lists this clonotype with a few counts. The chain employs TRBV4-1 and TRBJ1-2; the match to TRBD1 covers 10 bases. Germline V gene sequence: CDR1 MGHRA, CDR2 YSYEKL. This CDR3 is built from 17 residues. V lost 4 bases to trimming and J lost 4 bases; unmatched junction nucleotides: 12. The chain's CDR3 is CASSPRDRGQLPYGYTF. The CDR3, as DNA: TGCGCCAGCAGCCCCCGGGACAGGGGTCAACTCCCCTATGGCTACACCTTC.

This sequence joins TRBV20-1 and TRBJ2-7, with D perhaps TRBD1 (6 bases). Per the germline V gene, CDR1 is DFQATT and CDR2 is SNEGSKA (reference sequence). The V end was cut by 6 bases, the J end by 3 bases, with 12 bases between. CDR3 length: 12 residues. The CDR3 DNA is TGCAGTGCCGAACAGGGCCACTACGAGCAGTACTTC. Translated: CSAEQGHYEQYF.

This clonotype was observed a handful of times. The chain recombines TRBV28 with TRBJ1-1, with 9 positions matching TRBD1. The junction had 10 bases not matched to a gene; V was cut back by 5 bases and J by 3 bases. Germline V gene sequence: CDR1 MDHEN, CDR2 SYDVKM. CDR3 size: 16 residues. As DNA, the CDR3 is TGTGCCAGCAGTCCCGGGACAGGGCGGGGGGACACTGAAGCTTTCTTT. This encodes CASSPGTGRGDTEAFF.

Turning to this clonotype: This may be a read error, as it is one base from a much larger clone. In DNA form, the CDR3 reads TGTGCCAGCTTGTATGGAGACACCATATATTTT. It encodes CASLYGDTIYF. This chain uses TRBV21-1 with TRBJ1-3. TRBV21-1 is shown as a pseudogene. The CDR3 loop spans 11 amino acids.

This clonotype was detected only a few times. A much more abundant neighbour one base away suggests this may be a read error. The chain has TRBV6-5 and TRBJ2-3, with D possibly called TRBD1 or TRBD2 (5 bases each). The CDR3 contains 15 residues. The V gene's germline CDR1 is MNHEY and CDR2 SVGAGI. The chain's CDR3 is CAGSNAGTHGDTQYF. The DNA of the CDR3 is TGTGCCGGCAGCAACGCCGGGACCCACGGAGATACGCAGTATTTT.

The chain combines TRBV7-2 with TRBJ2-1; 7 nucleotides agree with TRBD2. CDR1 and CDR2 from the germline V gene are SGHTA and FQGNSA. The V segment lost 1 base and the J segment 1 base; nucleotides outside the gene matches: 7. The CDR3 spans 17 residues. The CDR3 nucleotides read TGTGCCAGCAGCTTAGAGTGGCGGGAGTCTTCCTACAATGAGCAGTTCTTC. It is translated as CASSLEWRESSYNEQFF.

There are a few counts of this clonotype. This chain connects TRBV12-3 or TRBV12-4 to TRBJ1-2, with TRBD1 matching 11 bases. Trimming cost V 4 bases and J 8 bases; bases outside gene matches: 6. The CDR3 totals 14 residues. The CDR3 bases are TGTGCCAGCAGTTCCCGGGACAGGGGGGCCGGCTACACCTTC. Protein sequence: CASSSRDRGAGYTF.

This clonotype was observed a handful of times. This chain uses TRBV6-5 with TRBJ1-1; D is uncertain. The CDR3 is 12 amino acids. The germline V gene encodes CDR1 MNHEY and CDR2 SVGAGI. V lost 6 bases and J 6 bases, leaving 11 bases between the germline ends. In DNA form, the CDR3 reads TGTGCCAGCAGAAACGGGTGGTCTGAAGCTTTCTTT. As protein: CASRNGWSEAFF.

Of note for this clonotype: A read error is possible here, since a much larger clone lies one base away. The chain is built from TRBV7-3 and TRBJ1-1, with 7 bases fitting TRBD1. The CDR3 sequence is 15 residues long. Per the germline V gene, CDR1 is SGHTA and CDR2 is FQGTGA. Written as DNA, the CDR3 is TGTGCCAGCAGCTTAGGCCCAGGGGGAAACACTGAAGCTTCCTTT. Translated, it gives CASSLGPGGNTEASF.

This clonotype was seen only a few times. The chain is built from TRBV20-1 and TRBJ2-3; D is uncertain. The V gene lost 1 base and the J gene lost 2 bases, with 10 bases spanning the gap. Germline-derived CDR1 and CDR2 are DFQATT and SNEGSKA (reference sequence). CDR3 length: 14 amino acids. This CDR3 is CSARGATHTDTQYF. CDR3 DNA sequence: TGCAGTGCTAGAGGGGCCACTCACACAGATACGCAGTATTTT.

This CDR3 is CASSVGGGEAYEQYF. CDR3 bases: TGTGCCAGCAGCGTAGGGGGAGGGGAAGCCTACGAGCAGTACTTC. The rearrangement uses TRBV9 and TRBJ2-7, with TRBD2 matching 7 bases. V lost 0 bases to trimming and J lost 2 bases; unmatched junction nucleotides: 5. CDR1 and CDR2 from the germline V gene are SGDLS and YYNGEE. There are 15 residues in the CDR3.

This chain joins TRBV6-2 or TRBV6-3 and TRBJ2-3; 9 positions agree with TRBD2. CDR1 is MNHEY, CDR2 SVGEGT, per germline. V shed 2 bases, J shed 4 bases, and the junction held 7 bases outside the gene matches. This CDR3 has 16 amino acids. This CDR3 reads CASSYVVAGVADTQYF. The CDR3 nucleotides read TGTGCCAGCAGTTACGTGGTAGCGGGAGTAGCAGATACGCAGTATTTT.

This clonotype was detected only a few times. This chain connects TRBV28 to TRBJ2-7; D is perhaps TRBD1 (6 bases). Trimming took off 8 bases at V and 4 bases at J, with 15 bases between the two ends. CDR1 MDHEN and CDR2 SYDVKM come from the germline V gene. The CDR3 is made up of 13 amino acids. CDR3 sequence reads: CASRLGHRYEQYF. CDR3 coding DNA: TGTGCCAGCCGACTGGGACACCGGTACGAGCAGTACTTC.

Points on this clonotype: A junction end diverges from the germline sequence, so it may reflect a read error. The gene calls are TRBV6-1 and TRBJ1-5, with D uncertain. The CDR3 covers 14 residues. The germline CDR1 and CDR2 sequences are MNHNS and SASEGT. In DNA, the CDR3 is TGTACCAGCAGTGAGTCGGAAATTAATCAGCCCCAGCATTTT. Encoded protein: CTSSESEINQPQHF.